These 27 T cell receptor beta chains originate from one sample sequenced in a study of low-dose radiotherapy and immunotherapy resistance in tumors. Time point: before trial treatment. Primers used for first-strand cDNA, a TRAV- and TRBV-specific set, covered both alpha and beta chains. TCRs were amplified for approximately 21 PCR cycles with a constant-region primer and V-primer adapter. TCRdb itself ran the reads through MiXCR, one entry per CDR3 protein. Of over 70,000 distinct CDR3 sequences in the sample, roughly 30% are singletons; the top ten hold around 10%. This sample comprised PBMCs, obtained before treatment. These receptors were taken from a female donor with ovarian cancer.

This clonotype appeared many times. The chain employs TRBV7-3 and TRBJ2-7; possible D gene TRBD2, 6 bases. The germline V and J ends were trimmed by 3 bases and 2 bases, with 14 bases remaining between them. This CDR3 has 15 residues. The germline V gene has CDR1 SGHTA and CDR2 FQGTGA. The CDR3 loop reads CASSFRAGYAYEQYF. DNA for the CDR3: TGTGCCAGCAGCTTTCGAGCGGGTTACGCCTACGAGCAGTACTTC.

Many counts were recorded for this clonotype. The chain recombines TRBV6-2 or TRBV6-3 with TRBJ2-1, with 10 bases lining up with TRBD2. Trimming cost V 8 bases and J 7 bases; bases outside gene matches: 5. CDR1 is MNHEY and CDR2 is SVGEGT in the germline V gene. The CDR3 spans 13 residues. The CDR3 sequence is CASSTSGRNEQFF. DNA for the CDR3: TGTGCCAGCTCGACTAGCGGGCGAAATGAGCAGTTCTTC.

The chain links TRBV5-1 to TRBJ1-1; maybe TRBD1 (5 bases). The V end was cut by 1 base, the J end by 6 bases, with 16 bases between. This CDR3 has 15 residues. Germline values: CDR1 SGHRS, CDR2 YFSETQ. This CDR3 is CASSLSQGFLAEAFF. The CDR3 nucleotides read TGCGCCAGCAGCTTGTCTCAGGGCTTCCTTGCTGAAGCTTTCTTT.

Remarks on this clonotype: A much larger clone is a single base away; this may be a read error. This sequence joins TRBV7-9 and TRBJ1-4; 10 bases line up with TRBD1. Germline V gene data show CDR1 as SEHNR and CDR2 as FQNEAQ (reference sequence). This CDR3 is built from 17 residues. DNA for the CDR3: TGTGCCAGCGGCTTCGGTCTCTCGGGACAGGGGCGTGAAAAACTGTTTTTT. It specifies CASGFGLSGQGREKLFF.

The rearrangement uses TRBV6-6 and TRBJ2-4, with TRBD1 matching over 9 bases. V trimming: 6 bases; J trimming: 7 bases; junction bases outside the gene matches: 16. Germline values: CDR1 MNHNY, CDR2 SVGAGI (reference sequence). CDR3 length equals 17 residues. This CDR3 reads CASRSPGTGSVSNIQYF. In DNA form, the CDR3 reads TGTGCCAGCAGGTCCCCCGGGACAGGGTCGGTTTCGAACATTCAGTACTTC.

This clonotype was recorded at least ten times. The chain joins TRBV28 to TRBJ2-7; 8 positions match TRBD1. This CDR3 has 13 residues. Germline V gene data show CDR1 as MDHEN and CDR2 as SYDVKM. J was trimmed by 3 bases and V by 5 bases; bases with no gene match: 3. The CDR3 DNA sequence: TGTGCCAGCAGTACAGGGGGTGGCTACGAGCAGTACTTC. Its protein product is CASSTGGGYEQYF. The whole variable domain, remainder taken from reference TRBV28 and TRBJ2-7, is DVKVTQSSRYLVKRTGEKVFLECVQDMDHENMFWYRQDPGLGLRLIYFSYDVKMKEKGDIPEGYSVSREKKERFSLILESASTNQTSMYLCASSTGGGYEQYFGPGTRLTVT.

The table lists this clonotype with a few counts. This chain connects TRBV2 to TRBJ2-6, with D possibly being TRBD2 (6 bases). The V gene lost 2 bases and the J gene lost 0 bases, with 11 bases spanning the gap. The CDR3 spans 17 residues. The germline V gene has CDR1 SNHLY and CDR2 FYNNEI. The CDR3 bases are TGTGCCAGCAGTGAAACGATGGGAGGCTCTGGGGCCAACGTCCTGACTTTC. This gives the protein CASSETMGGSGANVLTF.

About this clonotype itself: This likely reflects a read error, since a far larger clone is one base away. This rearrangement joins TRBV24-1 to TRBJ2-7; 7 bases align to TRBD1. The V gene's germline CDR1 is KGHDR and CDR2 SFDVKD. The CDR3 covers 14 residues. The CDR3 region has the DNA TGTACCACCAGCCTTCACGGGACAGACAATGAGCAGTACTTC. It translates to CTTSLHGTDNEQYF.

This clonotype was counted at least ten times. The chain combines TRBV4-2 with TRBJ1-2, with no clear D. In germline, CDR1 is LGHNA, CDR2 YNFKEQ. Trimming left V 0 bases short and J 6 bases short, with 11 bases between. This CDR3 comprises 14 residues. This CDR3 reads CASSQDLLKDGYTF. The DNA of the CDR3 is TGTGCCAGCAGCCAAGATCTTCTTAAGGATGGCTACACCTTC.

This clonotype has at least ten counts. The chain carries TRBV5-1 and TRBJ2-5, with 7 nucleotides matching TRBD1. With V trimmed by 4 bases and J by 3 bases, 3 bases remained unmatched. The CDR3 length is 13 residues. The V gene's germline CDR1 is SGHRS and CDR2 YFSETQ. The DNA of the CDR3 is TGCGCCAGCAGCGAGACAGGGAAAGAGACCCAGTACTTC. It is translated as CASSETGKETQYF.

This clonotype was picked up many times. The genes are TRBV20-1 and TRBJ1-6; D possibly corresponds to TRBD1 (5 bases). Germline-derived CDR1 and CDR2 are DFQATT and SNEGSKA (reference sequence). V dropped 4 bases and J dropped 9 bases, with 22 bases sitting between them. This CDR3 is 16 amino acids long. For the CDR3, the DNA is TGCAGTGCTACTCCCGGGACTACTCCCCGTGGTTCACCCCTCCACTTT. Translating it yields CSATPGTTPRGSPLHF.

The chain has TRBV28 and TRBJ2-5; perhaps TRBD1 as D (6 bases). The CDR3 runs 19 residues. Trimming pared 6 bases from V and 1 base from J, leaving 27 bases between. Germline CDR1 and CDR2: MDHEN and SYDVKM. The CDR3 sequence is CASSLRRQAIFRRQETQYF. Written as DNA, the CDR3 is TGTGCCAGCAGCTTGAGGCGACAGGCCATCTTTCGCCGCCAAGAGACCCAGTACTTC.

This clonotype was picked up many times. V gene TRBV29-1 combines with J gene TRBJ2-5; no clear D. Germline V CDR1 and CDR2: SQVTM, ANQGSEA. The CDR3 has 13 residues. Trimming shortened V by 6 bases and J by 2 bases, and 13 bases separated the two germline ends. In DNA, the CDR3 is TGCAGCGTGGAGACTGGCCTTCAAGAGACCCAGTACTTC. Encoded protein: CSVETGLQETQYF.

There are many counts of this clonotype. This chain's CDR3 is CASSAGETQYF. The CDR3 DNA follows: TGTGCCAGTAGTGCCGGGGAGACCCAGTACTTC. The rearrangement joins TRBV19 to TRBJ2-5, with D unclear. CDR3 size: 11 residues. V was trimmed by 5 bases and J by 5 bases, leaving 6 bases between them. Germline CDR1 reads LNHDA; CDR2 reads SQIVND (reference sequence). The complete variable domain, with remaining parts taken from reference TRBV19 and TRBJ2-5, reads DGGITQSPKYLFRKEGQNVTLSCEQNLNHDAMYWYRQDPGQGLRLIYYSQIVNDFQKGDIAEGYSVSREKKESFPLTVTSAQKNPTAFYLCASSAGETQYFGPGTRLLVL.

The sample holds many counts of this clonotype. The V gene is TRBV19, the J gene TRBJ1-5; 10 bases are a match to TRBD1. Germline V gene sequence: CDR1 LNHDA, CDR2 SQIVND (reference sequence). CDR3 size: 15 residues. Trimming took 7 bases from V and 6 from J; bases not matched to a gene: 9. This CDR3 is CASKPRQGAGQPQHF. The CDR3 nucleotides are TGTGCCAGTAAACCGAGACAGGGGGCGGGTCAGCCCCAGCATTTT.

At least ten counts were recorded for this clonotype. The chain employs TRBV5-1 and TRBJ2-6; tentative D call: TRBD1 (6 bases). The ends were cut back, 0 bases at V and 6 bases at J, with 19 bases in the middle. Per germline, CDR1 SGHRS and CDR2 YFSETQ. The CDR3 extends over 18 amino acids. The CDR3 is CASSLEGDRDLVANVLTF. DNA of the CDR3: TGCGCCAGCAGCTTGGAGGGGGACCGGGATCTCGTGGCCAACGTCCTGACTTTC.

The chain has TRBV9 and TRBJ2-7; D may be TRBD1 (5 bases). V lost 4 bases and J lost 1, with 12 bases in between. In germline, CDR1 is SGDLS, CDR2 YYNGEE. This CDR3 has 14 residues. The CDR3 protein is CASSRQGMSYEQYF. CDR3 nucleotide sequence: TGTGCCAGCAGCAGGCAGGGTATGTCCTACGAGCAGTACTTC.

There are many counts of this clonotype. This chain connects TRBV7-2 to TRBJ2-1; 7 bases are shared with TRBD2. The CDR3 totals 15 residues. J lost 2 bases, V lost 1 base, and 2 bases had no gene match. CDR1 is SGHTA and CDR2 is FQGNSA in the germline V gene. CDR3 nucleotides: TGTGCCAGCAGCTTAGGCGGGAGCCCCTACAATGAGCAGTTCTTC. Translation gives CASSLGGSPYNEQFF.

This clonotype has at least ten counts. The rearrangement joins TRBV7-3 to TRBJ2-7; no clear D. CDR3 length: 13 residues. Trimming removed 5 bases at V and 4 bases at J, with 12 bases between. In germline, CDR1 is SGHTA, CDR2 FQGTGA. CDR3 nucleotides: TGTGCCAGCAGCCCCAGAATGGATTACGAGCAGTACTTC. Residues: CASSPRMDYEQYF.

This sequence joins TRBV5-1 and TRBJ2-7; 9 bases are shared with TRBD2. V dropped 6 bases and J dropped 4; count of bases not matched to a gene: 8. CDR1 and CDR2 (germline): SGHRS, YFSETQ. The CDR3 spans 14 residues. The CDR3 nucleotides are TGCGCCAGCAATCCGGGACTAGCAGGTTACGAGCAGTACTTC. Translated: CASNPGLAGYEQYF.

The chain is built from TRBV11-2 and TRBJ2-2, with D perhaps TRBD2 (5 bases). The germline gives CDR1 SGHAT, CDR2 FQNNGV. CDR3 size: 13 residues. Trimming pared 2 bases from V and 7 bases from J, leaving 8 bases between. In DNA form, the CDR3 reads TGTGCCAGCAGCTTATCCCGGGGCGGGGAGCTGTTTTTT. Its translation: CASSLSRGGELFF.

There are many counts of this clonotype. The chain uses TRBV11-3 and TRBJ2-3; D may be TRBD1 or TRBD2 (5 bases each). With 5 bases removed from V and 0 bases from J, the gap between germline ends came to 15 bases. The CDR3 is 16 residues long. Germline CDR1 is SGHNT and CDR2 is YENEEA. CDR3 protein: CASSPGTSPSTDTQYF. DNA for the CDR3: TGTGCCAGCAGCCCCGGGACCTCGCCTAGCACAGATACGCAGTATTTT.

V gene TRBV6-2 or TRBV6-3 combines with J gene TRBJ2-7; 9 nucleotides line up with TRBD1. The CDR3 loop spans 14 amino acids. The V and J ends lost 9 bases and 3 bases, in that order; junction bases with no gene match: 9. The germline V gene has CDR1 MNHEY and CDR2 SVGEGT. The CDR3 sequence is CASYTGTGIYEQYF. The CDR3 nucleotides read TGTGCCAGTTATACCGGGACAGGGATCTACGAGCAGTACTTC.

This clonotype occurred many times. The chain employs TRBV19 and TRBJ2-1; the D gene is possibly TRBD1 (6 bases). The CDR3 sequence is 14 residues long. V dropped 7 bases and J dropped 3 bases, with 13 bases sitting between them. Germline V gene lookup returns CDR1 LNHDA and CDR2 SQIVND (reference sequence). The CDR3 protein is CASTRQARYNEQFF. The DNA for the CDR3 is TGTGCCAGTACCCGACAGGCTCGCTACAATGAGCAGTTCTTC.

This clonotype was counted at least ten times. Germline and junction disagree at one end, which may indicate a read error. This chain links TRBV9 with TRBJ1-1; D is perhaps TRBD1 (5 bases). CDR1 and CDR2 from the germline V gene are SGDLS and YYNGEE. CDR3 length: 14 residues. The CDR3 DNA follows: TGTGCCACCAGCCAACAGGATGTTGACACTGAAGCTTTCTTT. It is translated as CATSQQDVDTEAFF.

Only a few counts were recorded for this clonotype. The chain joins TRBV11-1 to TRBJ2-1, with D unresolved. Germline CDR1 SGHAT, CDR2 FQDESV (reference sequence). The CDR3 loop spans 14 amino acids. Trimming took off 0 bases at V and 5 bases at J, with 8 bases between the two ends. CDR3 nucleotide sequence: TGTGCCAGCAGCTTAGCGCCCCTAAACAATGAGCAGTTCTTC. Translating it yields CASSLAPLNNEQFF.

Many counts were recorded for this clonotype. This CDR3 is CASSSSGGILFEQYF. The CDR3 coding sequence is TGTGCCAGCAGCTCCAGCGGGGGAATTCTCTTCGAGCAGTACTTC. The chain recombines TRBV7-9 with TRBJ2-7; 8 bases match TRBD2. The CDR3 contains 15 residues. V lost 4 bases to trimming and J lost 6 bases; unmatched junction nucleotides: 11. The germline V gene has CDR1 SEHNR and CDR2 FQNEAQ (reference sequence).